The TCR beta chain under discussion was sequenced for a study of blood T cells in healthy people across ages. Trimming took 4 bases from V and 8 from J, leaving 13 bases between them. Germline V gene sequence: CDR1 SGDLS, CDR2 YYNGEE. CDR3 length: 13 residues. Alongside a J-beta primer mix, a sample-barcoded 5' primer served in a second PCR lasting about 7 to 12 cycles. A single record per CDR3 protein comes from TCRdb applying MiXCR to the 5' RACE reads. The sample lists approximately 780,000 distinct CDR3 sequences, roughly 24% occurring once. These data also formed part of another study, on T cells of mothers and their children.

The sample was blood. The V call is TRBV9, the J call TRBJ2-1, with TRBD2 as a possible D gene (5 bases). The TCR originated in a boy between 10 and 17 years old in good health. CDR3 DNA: TGTGCCAGCAGCCCCCCCCGGGGTCATGAGCAGTTCTTC. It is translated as CASSPPRGHEQFF.